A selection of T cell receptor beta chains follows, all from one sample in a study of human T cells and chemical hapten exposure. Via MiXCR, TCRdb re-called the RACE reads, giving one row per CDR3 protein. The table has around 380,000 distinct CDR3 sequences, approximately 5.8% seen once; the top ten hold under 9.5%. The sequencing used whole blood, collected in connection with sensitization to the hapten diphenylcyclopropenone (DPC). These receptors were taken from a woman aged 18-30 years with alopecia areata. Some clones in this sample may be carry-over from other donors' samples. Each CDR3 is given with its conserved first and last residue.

CSASRTTNEKLFF,TRBJ1-4,TRBV20-1
CSAKRGNMNTEAFF,TRBJ1-1,TRBV20-1
CASTRVRGLITEAFF,TRBJ1-1,TRBV6-6
CASSLRQTGELFF,TRBJ2-2,TRBV7-8
CASSGSNQPQHF,TRBJ1-5,TRBV12-3/TRBV12-4
CASSVEPDRGVNSPLHF,TRBJ1-6,TRBV9
CASSRTGSNEQFF,TRBJ2-1,TRBV25-1
CASSSTGRGTEAFF,TRBJ1-1,TRBV12-3/TRBV12-4
CSVRDRDKGPLHF,TRBJ1-6,TRBV29-1
CASSLRAGGRTDTQYF,TRBJ2-3,TRBV2
CASSSHGNEKLFF,TRBJ1-4,TRBV6-5
CTIRDRGIGTDTQYF,TRBJ2-3,TRBV10-3
CASSLGPEFTLHF,TRBJ1-6,TRBV7-2
CANSRTGPNGYTF,TRBJ1-2,TRBV6-5
CASRGDRGQTGELFF,TRBJ2-2,TRBV12-3/TRBV12-4
CASSPANQGLQETQYF,TRBJ2-5,TRBV18
CASTYTDTQYF,TRBJ2-3,TRBV5-1
CASSQVVAGAYEQYF,TRBJ2-7,TRBV4-3
CSARDRAVYNSPLHF,TRBJ1-6,TRBV20-1
CASSPWTVNGYTF,TRBJ1-2,TRBV12-3/TRBV12-4
CSASDQALPKAFF,TRBJ1-1,TRBV20-1
CASSLVRQGIGVDTQYF,TRBJ2-3,TRBV5-6
CASSQFRDRFNEQFF,TRBJ2-1,TRBV4-1
CASSLPPVGAGQPQHF,TRBJ1-5,TRBV7-2
CASTRTGTDTQYF,TRBJ2-3,TRBV6-2/TRBV6-3
CASSQEALSAAEAFF,TRBJ1-1,TRBV4-3
CSVEGFVRPGLLGTEAFF,TRBJ1-1,TRBV29-1
CASSPTVYKQTRTGAGYTF,TRBJ1-2,TRBV7-9
CASSHSPTGKVYGYTF,TRBJ1-2,TRBV6-5
CSVWGTGAYEQYF,TRBJ2-7,TRBV29-1
CASSLGGNTEAFF,TRBJ1-1,TRBV12-3/TRBV12-4
CASSMMEGKTEAFF,TRBJ1-1,TRBV12-3/TRBV12-4
CASSQEGPAGVTDTQYF,TRBJ2-3,TRBV4-3
CSALRQGDQPQHF,TRBJ1-5,TRBV20-1
CASSQDGGRTQYF,TRBJ2-7,TRBV4-3
CASSPWAGNQETQYF,TRBJ2-5,TRBV7-2
CAGHGADTQYF,TRBJ2-3,TRBV5-4
CASSPVGVPLTDTQYF,TRBJ2-3,TRBV28
CASSLDENEKLFF,TRBJ1-4,TRBV11-2
CASSAGQGVIDEQFF,TRBJ2-1,TRBV11-3